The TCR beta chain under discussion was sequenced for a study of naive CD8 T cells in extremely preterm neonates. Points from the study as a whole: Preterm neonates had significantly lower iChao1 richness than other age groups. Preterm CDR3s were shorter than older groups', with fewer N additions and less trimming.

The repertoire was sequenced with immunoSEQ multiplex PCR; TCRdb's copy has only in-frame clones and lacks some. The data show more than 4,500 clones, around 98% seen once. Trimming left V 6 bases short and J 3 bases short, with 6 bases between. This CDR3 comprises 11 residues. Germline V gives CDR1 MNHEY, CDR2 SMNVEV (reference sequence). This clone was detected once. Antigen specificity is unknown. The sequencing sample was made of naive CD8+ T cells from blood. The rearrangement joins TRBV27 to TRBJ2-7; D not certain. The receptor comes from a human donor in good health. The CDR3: CASSSGYEQYF. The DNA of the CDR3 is TGTGCCAGCAGCTCGGGCTACGAGCAGTACTTC.